This T cell receptor (beta chain) was profiled in a study of shared clonotypes between healthy human individuals. Generated by immunoSEQ multiplex PCR, the TCRdb table keeps only in-frame clones and is missing some. The sample has about 460,000 clones; roughly 80% are singletons. The V end lost 0 bases, the J end lost 6 bases, and 9 bases lay between the germline ends. The CDR3 consists of 14 residues. Germline values: CDR1 LGHNA, CDR2 YSLEER. This clone was recorded at least ten times. Different DNA sequences within this sample yield the same CDR3. This clonotype was obtained from a woman aged 40 to 55 in good health. Some clones in this sample may be carry-over from other donors' samples. The sequencing input was PBMCs. This chain uses TRBV4-3 with TRBJ2-4; possible D gene TRBD2, 5 bases. The CDR3, as DNA: TGCGCCAGCAGCCAAGATACTAGTAGAAACATTCAGTACTTC. This sequence encodes CASSQDTSRNIQYF.